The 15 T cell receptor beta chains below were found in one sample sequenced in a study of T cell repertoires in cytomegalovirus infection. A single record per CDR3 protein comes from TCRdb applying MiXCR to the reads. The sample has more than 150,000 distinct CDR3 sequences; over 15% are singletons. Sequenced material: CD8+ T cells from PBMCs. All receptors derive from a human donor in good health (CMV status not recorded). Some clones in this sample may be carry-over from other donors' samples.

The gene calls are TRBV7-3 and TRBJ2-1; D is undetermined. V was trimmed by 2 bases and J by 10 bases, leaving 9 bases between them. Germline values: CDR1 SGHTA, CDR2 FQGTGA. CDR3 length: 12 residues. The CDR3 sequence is CASSLSTGEQFF. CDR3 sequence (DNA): TGTGCCAGCAGCTTATCAACCGGGGAGCAGTTCTTC.

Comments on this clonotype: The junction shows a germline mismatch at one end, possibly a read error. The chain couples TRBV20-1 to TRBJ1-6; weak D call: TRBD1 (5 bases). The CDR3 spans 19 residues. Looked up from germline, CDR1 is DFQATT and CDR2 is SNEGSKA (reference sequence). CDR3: CSARFVPLRGGAYDSPLHF. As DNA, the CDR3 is TGCAGTGCTAGGTTTGTCCCTCTCCGTGGTGGGGCCTATGATTCACCCCTCCACTTT.

The CDR3 protein is CASPFLNEQFF. CDR3 nucleotide sequence: TGTGCCAGCCCCTTTTTGAATGAGCAGTTCTTC. The genes are TRBV2 and TRBJ2-1; D gene uncertain. V was pared by 8 bases and J by 7 bases, with 9 bases between. This CDR3 contains 11 residues. The germline V gene encodes CDR1 SNHLY and CDR2 FYNNEI.

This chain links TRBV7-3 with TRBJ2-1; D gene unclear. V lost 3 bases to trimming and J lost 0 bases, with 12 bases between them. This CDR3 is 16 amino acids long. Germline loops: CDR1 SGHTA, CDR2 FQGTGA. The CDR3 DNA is TGTGCCAGCAGCTTTAACGGGCCCCGCTCCTACAATGAGCAGTTCTTC. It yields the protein CASSFNGPRSYNEQFF.

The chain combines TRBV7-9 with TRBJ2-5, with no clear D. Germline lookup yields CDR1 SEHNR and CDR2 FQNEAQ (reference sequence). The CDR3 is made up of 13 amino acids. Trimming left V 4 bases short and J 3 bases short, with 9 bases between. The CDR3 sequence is CASSSNLEETQYF. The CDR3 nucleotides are TGTGCCAGCAGCTCTAACCTGGAAGAGACCCAGTACTTC.

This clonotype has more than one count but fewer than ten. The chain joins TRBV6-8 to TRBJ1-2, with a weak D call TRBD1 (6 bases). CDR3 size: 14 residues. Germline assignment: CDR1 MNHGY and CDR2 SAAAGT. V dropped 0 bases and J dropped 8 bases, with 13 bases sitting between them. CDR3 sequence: CASSYSTGYEGYTF. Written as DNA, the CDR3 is TGTGCCAGCAGTTACTCTACAGGGTATGAAGGCTACACCTTC.

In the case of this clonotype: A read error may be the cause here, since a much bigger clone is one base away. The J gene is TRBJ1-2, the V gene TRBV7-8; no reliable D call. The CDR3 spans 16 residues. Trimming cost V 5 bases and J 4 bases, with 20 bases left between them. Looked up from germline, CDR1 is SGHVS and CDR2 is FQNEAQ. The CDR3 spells CASSAHGKMAGYGYTF. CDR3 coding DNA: TGTGCCAGCAGCGCGCATGGAAAGATGGCAGGCTATGGCTACACCTTC.

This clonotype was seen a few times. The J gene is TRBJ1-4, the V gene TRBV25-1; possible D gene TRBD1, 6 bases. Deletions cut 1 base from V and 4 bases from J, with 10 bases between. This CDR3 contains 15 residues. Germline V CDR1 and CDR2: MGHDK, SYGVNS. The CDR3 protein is CASSELTRGNEKLFF. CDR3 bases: TGTGCCAGCAGTGAATTGACCAGGGGTAATGAAAAACTGTTTTTT.

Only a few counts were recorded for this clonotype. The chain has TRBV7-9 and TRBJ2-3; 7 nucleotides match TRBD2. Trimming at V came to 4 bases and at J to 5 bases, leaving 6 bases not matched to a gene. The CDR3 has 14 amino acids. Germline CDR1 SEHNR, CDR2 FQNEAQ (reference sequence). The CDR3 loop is CASSSGLGQDTQYF. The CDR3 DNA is TGTGCCAGCAGCTCCGGACTAGGACAAGATACGCAGTATTTT.

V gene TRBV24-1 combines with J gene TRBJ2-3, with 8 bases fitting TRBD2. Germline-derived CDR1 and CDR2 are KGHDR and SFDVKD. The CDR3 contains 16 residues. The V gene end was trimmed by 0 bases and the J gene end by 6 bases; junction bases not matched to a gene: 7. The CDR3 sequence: CATSDLRAGAVDTQYF. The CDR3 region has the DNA TGTGCCACCAGTGATTTGAGAGCGGGAGCTGTCGATACGCAGTATTTT.

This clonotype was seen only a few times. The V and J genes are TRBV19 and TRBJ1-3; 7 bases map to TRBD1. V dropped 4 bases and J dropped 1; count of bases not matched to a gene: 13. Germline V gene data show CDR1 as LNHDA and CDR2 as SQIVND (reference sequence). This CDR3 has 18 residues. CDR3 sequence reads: CASSTRDSRAPSGNTIYF. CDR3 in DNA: TGTGCCAGTAGTACCCGGGACAGTCGAGCCCCGTCTGGAAACACCATATATTTT. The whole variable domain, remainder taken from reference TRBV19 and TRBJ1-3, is DGGITQSPKYLFRKEGQNVTLSCEQNLNHDAMYWYRQDPGQGLRLIYYSQIVNDFQKGDIAEGYSVSREKKESFPLTVTSAQKNPTAFYLCASSTRDSRAPSGNTIYFGEGSWLTVV.

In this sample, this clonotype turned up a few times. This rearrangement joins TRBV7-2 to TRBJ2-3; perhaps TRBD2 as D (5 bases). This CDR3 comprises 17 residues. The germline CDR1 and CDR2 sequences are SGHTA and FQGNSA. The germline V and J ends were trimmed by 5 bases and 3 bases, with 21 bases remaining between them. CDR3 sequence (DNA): TGTGCCAGCAGCCCCACCCCTGACGAGGAGGTTACAGATACGCAGTATTTT. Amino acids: CASSPTPDEEVTDTQYF.

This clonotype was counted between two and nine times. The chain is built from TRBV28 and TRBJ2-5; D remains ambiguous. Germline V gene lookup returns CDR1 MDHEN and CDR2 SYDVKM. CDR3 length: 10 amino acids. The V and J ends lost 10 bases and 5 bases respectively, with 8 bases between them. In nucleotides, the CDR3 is TGTGCCACCCTCGATGAGACCCAGTACTTC. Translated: CATLDETQYF.

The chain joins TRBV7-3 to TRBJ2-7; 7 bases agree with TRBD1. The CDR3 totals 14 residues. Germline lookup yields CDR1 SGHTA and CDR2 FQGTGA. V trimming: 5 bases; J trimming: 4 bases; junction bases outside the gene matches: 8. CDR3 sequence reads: CASSPTTGSYEQYF. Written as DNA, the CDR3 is TGTGCCAGCAGCCCAACGACAGGGTCTTACGAGCAGTACTTC.

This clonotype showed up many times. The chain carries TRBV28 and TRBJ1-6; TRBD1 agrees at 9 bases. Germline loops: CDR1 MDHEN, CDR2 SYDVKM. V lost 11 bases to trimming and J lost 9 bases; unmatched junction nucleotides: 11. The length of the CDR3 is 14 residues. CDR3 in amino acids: CALSPGTGSSPLHF. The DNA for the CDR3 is TGTGCCCTATCCCCCGGGACAGGGAGTTCACCCCTCCACTTT.